This T cell receptor beta chain comes out of a study of blood T cell repertoires in COVID-19. Using immunoSEQ multiplex PCR, the repertoire was profiled, and TCRdb retains in-frame clones only, with some absent. The sample carries a few hundred thousand clones, about 88% recorded once. Per the germline V gene, CDR1 is SGHAT and CDR2 is FQNNGV. This CDR3 contains 15 residues. Trimming removed 0 bases from V and 4 bases from J, with 9 bases in between. Sequencing input: PBMCs or T cells enriched from blood (not recorded which). This clonotype originated in a woman aged 25 to 39 who had recovered from COVID-19. The V and J genes are TRBV11-2 and TRBJ2-2; D gene ambiguous. Written as DNA, the CDR3 is TGTGCCAGCAGCTTAGATCCCCGGAGCACCGGGGAGCTGTTTTTT. Protein: CASSLDPRSTGELFF.